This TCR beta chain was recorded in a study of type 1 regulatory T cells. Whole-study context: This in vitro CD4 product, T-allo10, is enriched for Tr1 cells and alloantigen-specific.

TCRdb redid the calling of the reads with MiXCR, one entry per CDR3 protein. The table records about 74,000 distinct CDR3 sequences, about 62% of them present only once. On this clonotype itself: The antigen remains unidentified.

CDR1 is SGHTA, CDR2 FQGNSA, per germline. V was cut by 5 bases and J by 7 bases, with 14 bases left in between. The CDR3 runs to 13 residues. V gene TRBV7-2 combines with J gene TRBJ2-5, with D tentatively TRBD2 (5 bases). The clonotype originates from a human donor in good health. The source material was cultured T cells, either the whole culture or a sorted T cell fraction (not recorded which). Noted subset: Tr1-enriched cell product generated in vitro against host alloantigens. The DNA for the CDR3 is TGTGCCAGCAGCGCGGGCCTTCGCGGGACCCAGTACTTC. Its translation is CASSAGLRGTQYF.